These 28 T cell receptor beta chains share one sample of origin, sequenced in a study of T cell changes during pregnancy in multiple sclerosis. Here immunoSEQ multiplex PCR was the method, and the copy in TCRdb shows in-frame clones only, minus some. The sample shows roughly 110,000 clones, around 93% of them seen only once. The sample in question was peripheral blood, obtained in the third trimester of pregnancy. These receptors were collected from a female donor in good health, enrolled as a control in a pregnancy study.

The CDR3 nucleotides read TGTGCTAGTGGTTTGGGCGTCGGTCAGCCCCAGCATTTT. Encoded protein: CASGLGVGQPQHF. The chain uses TRBV12-5 and TRBJ1-5, with D uncertain. V dropped 1 base and J dropped 6 bases, with 7 bases sitting between them. In germline, CDR1 is LGHNT, CDR2 FRNRAP. This CDR3 contains 13 residues.

V usage is TRBV13 and J usage is TRBJ2-3; 11 nucleotides match TRBD2. Trimming at V came to 3 bases and at J to 3 bases, leaving 2 bases not matched to a gene. CDR3 length: 15 amino acids. Germline values: CDR1 PRHDT, CDR2 FYEKMQ (reference sequence). DNA for the CDR3: TGTGCCAGCAGCTTTGGGACTAGCGGAACAGATACGCAGTATTTT. Its translation: CASSFGTSGTDTQYF.

CDR3 in amino acids: CASSSLDRGGGYTF. In nucleotides, the CDR3 is TGTGCCAGCAGCTCCTTAGACAGGGGAGGCGGCTACACCTTC. The chain has TRBV11-3 and TRBJ1-2; the match to TRBD1 covers 8 bases. The V segment lost 4 bases and the J segment 8 bases; nucleotides outside the gene matches: 9. The germline CDR1 and CDR2 sequences are SGHNT and YENEEA. The CDR3 is made up of 14 amino acids.

Written as DNA, the CDR3 is TGTGCCAGCAGCGTAGATATGACGAAGGGGGTAACGAACACCGGGGAGCTGTTTTTT. Protein product: CASSVDMTKGVTNTGELFF. J is TRBJ2-2 and V is TRBV9; perhaps TRBD1 as D (6 bases). Trimming took off 0 bases at V and 0 bases at J, with 18 bases between the two ends. CDR3 length: 19 residues. The germline V gene has CDR1 SGDLS and CDR2 YYNGEE.

The chain joins TRBV7-2 to TRBJ1-5, with D hard to call. CDR3 length: 15 amino acids. Germline CDR1 reads SGHTA; CDR2 reads FQGNSA. Trimming left V 0 bases short and J 11 bases short, with 17 bases between. CDR3 DNA: TGTGCCAGCAGCTTAGCCTCATACAGCCTCACGGCCCAGCATTTT. Protein product: CASSLASYSLTAQHF.

The gene calls are TRBV5-6 and TRBJ2-1; D is uncertain. The CDR3 spans 14 residues. The germline V gene has CDR1 SGHDT and CDR2 YYEEEE. V lost 1 base, J lost 3 bases, and 8 bases lay in between. CDR3 coding DNA: TGTGCCAGCAGCTTGATAGTAGTCTACAATGAGCAGTTCTTC. Translating gives CASSLIVVYNEQFF. The full variable domain, completed using reference TRBV5-6 and TRBJ2-1, is DAGVTQSPTHLIKTRGQQVTLRCSPKSGHDTVSWYQQALGQGPQFIFQYYEEEERQRGNFPDRFSGHQFPNYSSELNVNALLLGDSALYLCASSLIVVYNEQFFGPGTRLTVL.

The table lists this clone with a count of one. The chain couples TRBV7-6 to TRBJ2-1; 10 bases match TRBD2. The CDR3 spans 15 residues. Germline assignment: CDR1 SGHVS and CDR2 FNYEAQ. The junction had 3 bases not matched to a gene; V was cut back by 3 bases and J by 4 bases. The CDR3 region has the DNA TGTGCCAGCAGCTTTCGGACTAGCGGTTACAATGAGCAGTTCTTC. Translation: CASSFRTSGYNEQFF.

This clone appeared a single time. The chain carries TRBV7-2 and TRBJ1-2; possible D gene TRBD1, 6 bases. The germline gives CDR1 SGHTA, CDR2 FQGNSA. Trimming cost V 6 bases and J 3 bases, with 17 bases left between them. The CDR3 has 15 amino acids. As DNA, the CDR3 is TGTGCCAGCAGACGACAAAGGAGACAGGACTATGGCTACACCTTC. Its translation is CASRRQRRQDYGYTF.

V is TRBV5-5 and J is TRBJ1-5, with 8 bases that match TRBD1. V shed 3 bases, J shed 4 bases, and the junction held 9 bases outside the gene matches. This CDR3 comprises 16 residues. CDR1 and CDR2 from the germline V gene are SGHKS and YYEKEE (reference sequence). The CDR3 loop is CASSSPGQGNNQPQHF. CDR3 nucleotides: TGTGCCAGCAGCTCCCCCGGACAGGGAAATAATCAGCCCCAGCATTTT.

This clone is a singleton in its sample. This sequence joins TRBV27 and TRBJ2-7; unclear D gene. This CDR3 is built from 17 residues. V lost 1 base, J lost 0 bases, and 16 bases lay in between. Germline V CDR1 and CDR2: MNHEY, SMNVEV (reference sequence). The CDR3: CASSLYPAKSHSYEQYF. In DNA form, the CDR3 reads TGTGCCAGCAGTTTATACCCAGCGAAATCCCACTCCTACGAGCAGTACTTC.

This clone was picked up one time. The rearrangement joins TRBV5-8 to TRBJ1-1, with TRBD1 matching 7 bases. This CDR3 is built from 17 residues. V trimming: 1 base; J trimming: 5 bases; junction bases outside the gene matches: 14. Germline values: CDR1 SGHTS, CDR2 YDEGEE. CDR3 nucleotides: TGTGCCAGCAGCTTGCCGACACGCGACAGGGAAGGAACTGAAGCTTTCTTT. Its translation: CASSLPTRDREGTEAFF.

V gene TRBV6-4 combines with J gene TRBJ1-1; the D gene is possibly TRBD1 (6 bases). The CDR3 extends over 14 amino acids. The germline CDR1 and CDR2 sequences are MRHNA and SNTAGT. The ends were cut back, 4 bases at V and 1 base at J, with 10 bases in the middle. Here the CDR3 reads CASSVLDRNTEAFF. In DNA form, the CDR3 reads TGTGCCAGCAGTGTGTTGGACAGGAACACTGAAGCTTTCTTT.

This clone was found once. The chain has TRBV4-2 and TRBJ2-4; perhaps TRBD2 as D (6 bases). Germline loops: CDR1 LGHNA, CDR2 YNFKEQ. With 4 bases removed from V and 5 bases from J, the gap between germline ends came to 12 bases. This CDR3 has 14 amino acids. CDR3 nucleotide sequence: TGTGCCAGCAGCCCAAAATTAGCGGAAAACATTCAGTACTTC. Its protein is CASSPKLAENIQYF.

The chain carries TRBV7-9 and TRBJ2-1, with D possibly matching TRBD2 (6 bases). V lost 5 bases and J 1 base, leaving 9 bases between the germline ends. The CDR3 spans 14 residues. CDR1 and CDR2 (germline): SEHNR, FQNEAQ (reference sequence). Written as DNA, the CDR3 is TGTGCCAGCAGCGAGGAGGGTTCCTACAATGAGCAGTTCTTC. As protein: CASSEEGSYNEQFF.

The CDR3: CASSLAGQGAWTEAFF. In nucleotides, the CDR3 is TGTGCCAGCAGCTTGGCGGGACAGGGGGCCTGGACTGAAGCTTTCTTT. The V call is TRBV5-8, the J call TRBJ1-1; 12 bases map to TRBD1. Germline CDR1 is SGHTS and CDR2 is YDEGEE. V trimming: 0 bases; J trimming: 5 bases; junction bases outside the gene matches: 5. CDR3 length: 16 residues.

The gene calls are TRBV19 and TRBJ2-7, with D possibly TRBD2 on 7 matching bases. Germline V gene lookup returns CDR1 LNHDA and CDR2 SQIVND (reference sequence). The CDR3 is 15 residues long. V was shortened by 1 base and J by 2 bases, with 12 bases between the two germline ends. The CDR3 DNA follows: TGTGCCAGTAGTATAGGGGGAGGGGGAGCCTACGAGCAGTACTTC. Its protein product is CASSIGGGGAYEQYF.

The J gene is TRBJ2-5, the V gene TRBV4-2, with TRBD1 identical over 7 bases. This CDR3 is 19 amino acids long. Germline values: CDR1 LGHNA, CDR2 YNFKEQ. V lost 3 bases to trimming and J lost 7 bases; unmatched junction nucleotides: 23. The CDR3 region has the DNA TGTGCCAGCAGCCACCCCCAGGCCTGGGACAGTCCATTAGGGGGGACCCAGTACTTC. Protein product: CASSHPQAWDSPLGGTQYF.

The gene calls are TRBV7-3 and TRBJ2-1; TRBD2 matches at 11 bases. V shed 2 bases, J shed 5 bases, and the junction held 8 bases outside the gene matches. The CDR3 consists of 17 residues. Germline V gene lookup returns CDR1 SGHTA and CDR2 FQGTGA. The CDR3 region is CASSLRRLAGIDNEQFF. Here the CDR3 DNA reads TGTGCCAGCAGCTTACGGAGACTAGCGGGAATAGACAATGAGCAGTTCTTC.

The J gene is TRBJ1-1, the V gene TRBV7-9; weak D call: TRBD1 (6 bases). This CDR3 region has 15 residues. Trimming stripped 5 bases from V and 1 base from J, with 14 bases between. Germline assignment: CDR1 SEHNR and CDR2 FQNEAQ (reference sequence). The CDR3 loop reads CASSPSGGRNTEAFF. The CDR3 DNA follows: TGTGCCAGCAGCCCCTCGGGGGGCAGGAACACTGAAGCTTTCTTT.

The chain recombines TRBV7-8 with TRBJ2-1; a possible D gene is TRBD2 (5 bases). Trimming stripped 5 bases from V and 3 bases from J, with 14 bases between. The length of the CDR3 is 15 residues. Germline lookup yields CDR1 SGHVS and CDR2 FQNEAQ. The CDR3 is CASSQVTGNYNEQFF. The CDR3 DNA reads TGTGCCAGCAGCCAAGTCACCGGGAACTACAATGAGCAGTTCTTC.

The V and J genes are TRBV19 and TRBJ1-2, with D unclear. The V end was cut by 3 bases, the J end by 2 bases, with 7 bases between. The CDR3 is 13 amino acids. Germline-derived CDR1 and CDR2 are LNHDA and SQIVND (reference sequence). CDR3 region: CASSIESNYGYTF. CDR3 sequence (DNA): TGTGCCAGTAGTATCGAGTCCAACTATGGCTACACCTTC. The full variable domain, with the rest looked up from reference TRBV19 and TRBJ1-2, is DGGITQSPKYLFRKEGQNVTLSCEQNLNHDAMYWYRQDPGQGLRLIYYSQIVNDFQKGDIAEGYSVSREKKESFPLTVTSAQKNPTAFYLCASSIESNYGYTFGSGTRLTVV.

CDR3 coding DNA: TGTGCCACCTTTACCAGGACTGAAGCTTTCTTT. It yields the protein CATFTRTEAFF. The J gene is TRBJ1-1, the V gene TRBV6-1; D is unresolved. The CDR3 is made up of 11 amino acids. V lost 10 bases and J 5 bases, leaving 11 bases between the germline ends. Germline V gives CDR1 MNHNS, CDR2 SASEGT.

The V and J genes are TRBV19 and TRBJ1-3; 9 nucleotides agree with TRBD1. The CDR3 runs to 16 residues. V lost 6 bases, J lost 4 bases, and 10 bases stayed unmatched. CDR1 and CDR2 from the germline V gene are LNHDA and SQIVND (reference sequence). Written as DNA, the CDR3 is TGTGCCAGTAGCGCCGCAGGACAGGGGCCCGGAAACACCATATATTTT. Its protein product is CASSAAGQGPGNTIYF.

J is TRBJ1-2 and V is TRBV1; TRBD1 is the table's D call and was not checked against the DNA. TRBV1 is shown as a pseudogene. The CDR3 has 14 residues. CDR3 amino acids: CTSSQDPANYGYTF. In DNA, the CDR3 is TGCACCAGCAGCCAAGATCCAGCTAACTATGGCTACACCTTC.

The chain employs TRBV6-1 and TRBJ2-1; D perhaps matches TRBD2 (6 bases). The V end was cut by 4 bases, the J end by 0 bases, with 13 bases between. The CDR3 sequence is 16 residues long. Germline CDR1 is MNHNS and CDR2 is SASEGT. As DNA, the CDR3 is TGTGCCAGCAGTGGGCCTGGGAGGAGCTCCTACAATGAGCAGTTCTTC. Protein: CASSGPGRSSYNEQFF.

The rearrangement links TRBV7-6 to TRBJ2-1, with 7 bases that match TRBD1. CDR1 and CDR2 from the germline V gene are SGHVS and FNYEAQ. V was pared by 3 bases and J by 2 bases, with 10 bases of the junction left unmatched. The CDR3 is made up of 17 amino acids. This CDR3 is CASSFLTGTAAYNEQFF. DNA of the CDR3: TGTGCCAGCAGCTTCTTAACCGGGACAGCAGCCTACAATGAGCAGTTCTTC.

The V and J genes are TRBV7-9 and TRBJ1-2; D is ambiguous. This CDR3 has 15 residues. V lost 1 base to trimming and J lost 3 bases, with 12 bases between them. The germline V gene has CDR1 SEHNR and CDR2 FQNEAQ (reference sequence). The CDR3 nucleotides are TGTGCCAGCAGCTTAGTTGGAGCTCACTACTATGGCTACACCTTC. Translation gives CASSLVGAHYYGYTF. Variable domain in full (rest from reference TRBV7-9 and TRBJ1-2): DTGVSQNPRHKITKRGQNVTFRCDPISEHNRLYWYRQTLGQGPEFLTYFQNEAQLEKSRLLSDRFSAERPKGSFSTLEIQRTEQGDSAMYLCASSLVGAHYYGYTFGSGTRLTVV.

V and J are TRBV27 and TRBJ1-4; 9 positions agree with TRBD1. Germline CDR1 reads MNHEY; CDR2 reads SMNVEV (reference sequence). The CDR3 runs to 13 residues. The V and J ends lost 5 bases and 10 bases, in that order; junction bases with no gene match: 5. CDR3 sequence reads: CASSPDRGVKLFF. DNA of the CDR3: TGTGCCAGCAGTCCAGACAGGGGGGTAAAACTGTTTTTT.